The sequence of this T cell receptor (beta chain) was determined in a study of blood T cell repertoires in COVID-19. Across the whole study: Sources were T cells, B-cell-depleted T cells, or PBMCs; the material itself was cDNA or gDNA.

Original handling: Quantification of nucleated cells was approximated via reference gene primer amplification. Libraries were prepared by immunoSEQ multiplex PCR; TCRdb keeps only in-frame clonotypes and omits some of them. V and J calls and clone size are given by that table; D and trimming were obtained from the DNA. The table lists tens of thousands of clones, approximately 84% of them singletons. This CDR3 region has 18 residues. This receptor was obtained from a man aged 50 to 60 with acute or convalescent COVID-19. The source material was peripheral blood. The chain links TRBV21-1 to TRBJ2-7; TRBD2, the D gene given by the table, was not confirmed from the DNA. TRBV21-1 counts as a pseudogene. CDR3 bases: TGTGCCAGCAGCAAAGACCAAGGACTAGCGGGAGACAGTGACGAGCAGTACTTC. This codes for CASSKDQGLAGDSDEQYF.